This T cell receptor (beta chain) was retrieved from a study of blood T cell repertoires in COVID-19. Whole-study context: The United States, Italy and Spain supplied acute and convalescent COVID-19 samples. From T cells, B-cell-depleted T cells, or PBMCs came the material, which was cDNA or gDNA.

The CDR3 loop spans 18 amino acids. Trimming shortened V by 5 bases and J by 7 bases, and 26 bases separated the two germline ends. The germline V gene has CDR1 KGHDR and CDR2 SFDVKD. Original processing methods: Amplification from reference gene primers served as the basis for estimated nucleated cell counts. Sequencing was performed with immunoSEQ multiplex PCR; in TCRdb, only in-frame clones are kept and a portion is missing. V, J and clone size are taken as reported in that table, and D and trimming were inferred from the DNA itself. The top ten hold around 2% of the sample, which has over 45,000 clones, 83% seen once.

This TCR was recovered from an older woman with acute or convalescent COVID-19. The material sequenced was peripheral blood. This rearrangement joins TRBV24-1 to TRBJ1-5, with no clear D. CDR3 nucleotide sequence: TGTGCCACCAGTGCCCAGGAGGAAGCCCGTAAAGTTAAACAGCCCCAGCATTTT. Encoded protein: CATSAQEEARKVKQPQHF.